This T cell receptor beta chain was obtained from a study of shared clonotypes between healthy human individuals (dated by TCRdb to the early 2020s). Study-wide context: Three men and two women, aged 18 to 49 years, made up the cohort. To estimate repertoire size and how much clonotype sharing occurs between individuals, the study deeply sequenced the blood TCR repertoires of several healthy adults. Between about 0.85 and 9.5 billion PBMCs per donor were obtained by leukapheresis. Libraries were prepared and TCR repertoires were sequenced by different laboratories using diverse techniques, in order to increase sequencing depth and limit assay-specific biases. Per donor, three plates each were used for CD4 naive and CD4 memory, two for CD8 naive, and one for CD8 memory.

Using the deep immunoSEQ assay, TCR CDR3 regions were amplified from genomic DNA by multiplex PCR. Extracted genomic DNA from each cell subset was spread evenly across all wells of several immunoSEQ 96-well plates, with each plate serving as a replicate. For sorted subsets, about 0.2 ug genomic DNA, equal to about 30,000 T cell genomes, was loaded into each replicate PCR. Purified libraries were measured with a Qubit 3.0 fluorometer, size-checked on a Bioanalyzer 2100, and measured again with the KAPA Library Quantification kit. Every immunoSEQ 96-well plate was sequenced on a separate single-read 150-cycle Illumina NextSeq 550 flow cell. For the original study's pipeline: Because the immunoSEQ output held only junctional sequences and lacked quality scores, the filtering could not match the filtering applied to full-length reads. Sequences were annotated with PyIR, a Python wrapper for IgBLAST v1.9, using IMGT germline references to assign V/J genes and CDR3. Reads were filtered out if the reads had weak V/J assignments (E-value above 1e-6), no CDR3, stop codons, out-of-frame junctions, or ambiguous translated residues. V3J clonotypes were defined as sequences sharing an identical inferred V gene, J gene, and CDR3 amino acid sequence. The percentage overlap between two repertoires was calculated by dividing the number of shared unique clonotypes by the size of the smaller repertoire. RTK rarefaction, the Chao1 estimator, and Recon v2.1 estimates of unobserved clonotypes were used to assess repertoire richness. OLGA was used to compute generation probabilities for all TCRbeta clonotypes that the gDNA method yielded from several donors. TCRdb took this table from immuneACCESS and kept in-frame rearrangements with V and J called. Such tables lack part of the clones; where checked against another copy, unresolved V genes explain under half of the gap, and the rest is unexplained. For V, J and clone size, that table is used; D and trimming come from the DNA. This sample has approximately 740,000 clones in its table, and approximately 79% of those were observed once. The ten largest clones represent 1.5% to 2% of the sample.

Results the study describes overall, beyond this receptor: When several donors were compared, the shared fraction of clonotypes was about 5% for naive CD4, around 3.6% for naive CD8, 2.3% for memory CD4, and less than 0.5% for memory CD8. Pairwise subsampling indicated that sequencing depth was expected to affect the degree of clonotype sharing among donors. Naive subsets generally had larger estimated clonotype richness than memory subsets. Incomplete sequencing was indicated by rarefaction of sorted-subset datasets, despite the large sequencing depth. Compared with non-shared clonotypes, the clonotypes found in all four sorted-subset donors had higher generation probabilities. The small number of donors limited the genetic and exposure-history diversity represented. Sampling was restricted to blood, and TCR repertoires in tissue are likely to differ from TCR repertoires in blood.

The donors were healthy, HIV-negative adults who had no recently reported acute infections or vaccinations. Only Caucasian adults living in Nashville, Tennessee, USA were represented among the donors. CD4+ T cells were enriched by magnetic negative selection, after which naive cells were positively selected on CD45RA and the negative fraction was taken as the memory subset. Blood was collected by leukapheresis, and PBMCs were isolated by Ficoll-Histopaque density gradient centrifugation and then cryopreserved in liquid nitrogen vapor phase. Analytical flow cytometry was used to check the purity and quantity of each magnetically sorted T cell population. Genomic DNA was isolated from each sorted fraction and quantified by UV absorbance on a Nanodrop 2000c. Points on this clone: Its antigen has not been determined. No base quality values were provided; no much bigger clone lies one nucleotide off.

A distance of 18 bases separates the germline ends of V and J, which lose 6 bases and 6 bases respectively. From cysteine to phenylalanine, the CDR3 is 15 amino acids long. Here the CDR3 DNA is all that survives: 45 bases in frame from base 1. CDR1 and CDR2 are drawn from the germline V gene: MDHEN, SYDVKM. Sequencing used memory CD4+ T cells sorted from blood. Interpreted using the paper, the cell subset or site label stands for: CD45RA-negative fraction. This clonotype originated in a woman aged 25 to 39 in good health. The chain joins TRBV28 to TRBJ2-1; the D gene is tentatively TRBD1 or TRBD2, each matching 6 bases. The CDR3 corresponds to CASREGGNSGNEQFF. The sequenced DNA is TGTGCCAGCAGAGAGGGGGGCAATTCGGGCAATGAGCAGTTCTTC.